Below, 2 T cell receptor beta chains from the same sample are listed, as sequenced in a study of cytomegalovirus exposure and HLA in healthy donors. Data came from immunoSEQ multiplex PCR; TCRdb stores just in-frame clones and leaves some out. The sample has approximately 220,000 clones, approximately 88% seen once. Sequenced material: PBMCs. The receptors were sampled from a woman aged 30 to 39 in good health and CMV-seropositive.

V usage is TRBV2 and J usage is TRBJ2-1; D is unclear. CDR1 and CDR2 from the germline V gene are SNHLY and FYNNEI. This CDR3 comprises 13 residues. The V end was cut by 7 bases, the J end by 6 bases, with 13 bases between. The CDR3 reads CASTFGPLNEQFF. CDR3 nucleotide sequence: TGTGCCAGCACCTTCGGACCTCTCAATGAGCAGTTCTTC.

CDR3 protein: CASSPPAQNYGYTF. For the CDR3, the DNA is TGTGCCAGCAGCCCTCCGGCACAGAACTATGGCTACACCTTC. The rearrangement links TRBV7-2 to TRBJ1-2; no clear D. The V gene lost 5 bases and the J gene lost 2 bases, with 12 bases spanning the gap. The germline V gene encodes CDR1 SGHTA and CDR2 FQGNSA. The CDR3 has 14 amino acids.